This T cell receptor beta chain originates from a study of T cell changes during pregnancy in multiple sclerosis. This table comes from immunoSEQ multiplex PCR, and its TCRdb copy is limited to in-frame clones, with some not included. The sample contains 85,000 to 100,000 clones, approximately 92% of which appear only once. This CDR3 has 18 amino acids. The clonotype was recovered from a female donor with multiple sclerosis, enrolled in a pregnancy study. The chain is built from TRBV21-1 and TRBJ2-7; the table's TRBD1 call for D was not verified on the DNA. TRBV21-1 is annotated as a pseudogene. The starting material was peripheral blood, obtained in the first trimester of pregnancy. The CDR3 DNA sequence: TGTGCCAGCACCGAGGAGGAAGGGCCCCGGGACAATCACCACGAGCAGTACTTC. This encodes CASTEEEGPRDNHHEQYF.